This TCR beta chain was found in a study of CD8+ T cells in alopecia areata (dated by TCRdb to 2016 to 2019). Looking at the study overall: The treated patients took part in an open-label pilot trial in which moderate-to-severe alopecia areata was treated with oral tofacitinib at 5 to 10 mg twice daily. Tofacitinib was given for 6 to 18 months, followed by 6 months of follow-up off drug to assess delayed response and recurrence. The SALT score, which quantifies the percentage of affected scalp surface area, was used to measure disease severity in treated patients. To study T cell clonal expansion in alopecia areata, the researchers applied high-throughput TCRbeta sequencing to both the C3H/HeJ mouse model and human patients. Scalp tissue and sorted CD4+ and CD8+ peripheral blood T cells from patchy and totalis/universalis alopecia areata patients and from healthy controls were covered by human TCRbeta sequencing. Tofacitinib-treated patients had biopsies at baseline and at 4 and 24 weeks of treatment, with a later scalp biopsy in several patients. Scalp clonality was compared among normal scalp (n=4), patchy alopecia areata scalp (n=8), and alopecia totalis/universalis scalp (n=8). RNA was obtained with the PAXgene miRNA kit for fixed scalp, the miRNeasy kit for PBMCs, and the RNeasy kit for mouse skin. immunoSEQ multiplex PCR using 35 Vbeta forward primers and 13 Jbeta reverse primers was used to amplify TCRbeta CDR3 regions. Paper-wide results and their limitations: Because the treated cohort was small and had just a single nonresponder, larger studies are needed to establish links between baseline CD8+ expansion and response. Compared with normal scalp, lesional scalp had higher clonality and more expanded CD8+ clones, particularly in alopecia totalis/universalis, a pattern that suggests antigenic drive. Shared TCR sequences between patients were less evident than in mice, which may be partly attributable to HLA diversity in the patient population. Resident alphabeta T cells in normal human skin are also sequenced, complicating scalp TCR repertoire analysis, unlike mouse skin dominated by gammadelta T cells. During tofacitinib treatment, many expanded lesional clones stuck around in both scalp and blood, and this persistence may partly explain why relapse happens after treatment is stopped. Scalp clonality and the number of expanded CD8+ clones among the top 100 scalp clones were significantly decreased by tofacitinib.

To note about this clone: It has no known antigen specificity. Per-nucleotide qualities are absent, and no much larger clonotype sits a single base away.

The library was generated by the immunoSEQ multiplex PCR assay. For TCR sequencing, RNA was extracted from every sample and reverse transcribed into cDNA to serve as template. SuperScript III was used for first-strand cDNA synthesis, primed with a 2:1 mix of oligo-dT and random hexamers. Amplification bias was assessed with a synthetic immune receptor repertoire, and residual bias was removed computationally. Per the source publication's procedure: Raw reads were preprocessed to remove errors, and CDR3 was defined by IMGT conventions from the conserved cysteine to phenylalanine. Clonality was computed by normalizing Shannon entropy by log2 of the number of productive unique TCRs and subtracting the result from 1. CD4 or CD8 identity of scalp clones was inferred by cross-referencing scalp TCRbeta sequences with sorted blood CD4 and CD8 repertoires. Held by TCRdb, this immuneACCESS table contains in-frame sequences only and omits some clones. Under half of the omission traces to an unresolved V gene where checked; the cause of the rest is unknown. Clonal size and the V and J genes are those of that table, whereas D and trimming came from the DNA. For this sample the table gives about 210,000 clones, of which approximately 67% were detected only once. The ten largest clonotypes hold 1.2% of the sample.

There are 14 amino acids in the CDR3, from cysteine to phenylalanine inclusive. Only the CDR3 portion is preserved as DNA: 42 bases, with reading frame beginning at the first base. V is clipped by 2 bases and J by 6 bases, and the sequence between their germline boundaries is 14 bases long. Looking up the germline V gene yields CDR1 SGHTA and CDR2 FQGNSA. The intended sense of this specimen's treatment or condition label: oral pan-JAK inhibitor, 5-10 mg twice daily. Peripheral blood and lesional scalp punch biopsies were obtained from patients with alopecia areata. After PBMCs were isolated by density centrifugation and stained for CD3, CD4 and CD8, a FACSAria was used to sort CD4+ and CD8+ T cells.

The chain is encoded by TRBV7-2 joined to TRBJ2-7; TRBD2 is a possible D gene, resting on 7 matching bases. The sequenced sample was CD4+ T cells sorted from blood, obtained at week 44, from a patient treated with tofacitinib. This receptor was identified in a human donor with alopecia areata. The CDR3 protein: CASSLPFGGREQYF. The sequenced DNA: TGTGCCAGCAGCTTACCCTTCGGGGGGCGCGAGCAGTACTTC.